Detailed here is one TCR beta chain. In the source study's methods: Reference gene primer amplification yielded estimated nucleated cell counts. Assay: immunoSEQ multiplex PCR; the TCRdb copy retains only in-frame clones and omits some. V and J calls and clone size follow that table, whereas D and trimming were derived from the DNA. The sample shows about 180,000 clones, around 83% of them seen only once. This CDR3 is built from 15 residues. Trimming removed 2 bases from V and 1 base from J, with 12 bases in between. Germline V gene data show CDR1 as SGHVS and CDR2 as FQNEAQ. The sample belongs to a study of blood T cell repertoires in COVID-19. Study details: The analysed material was cDNA or gDNA that came from T cells, B-cell-depleted T cells, or PBMCs.

This receptor was identified in a woman aged 65 to 85 with COVID-19, enrolled during active disease. The chain recombines TRBV7-8 with TRBJ2-7, with a weak D call TRBD1 (5 bases). Material for sequencing was peripheral blood. CDR3 sequence reads: CASSLSRVESYEQYF. Written as DNA, the CDR3 is TGTGCCAGCAGCTTATCCAGGGTAGAGTCCTACGAGCAGTACTTC.